The 5 T cell receptor beta chains below come from one sample, sequenced in a study of T cell responses to AZD1222 COVID-19 vaccine. The data were produced by immunoSEQ multiplex PCR, yet TCRdb's version contains in-frame clones alone and is incomplete. The data hold tens of thousands of clones, with more than 85% observed a single time. The material was peripheral blood, obtained on day 0 of AZD1222 vaccination. The receptors come from an adult in good health.

The chain carries TRBV9 and TRBJ1-5; a weak D match, TRBD1 (5 bases). Germline V gives CDR1 SGDLS, CDR2 YYNGEE. The V end was cut by 1 base, the J end by 3 bases, with 8 bases between. The CDR3 is made up of 14 amino acids. CDR3 amino acids: CASSVLDTNQPQHF. The CDR3 DNA sequence: TGTGCCAGCAGCGTATTGGACACCAATCAGCCCCAGCATTTT. Variable domain in full (rest from reference TRBV9 and TRBJ1-5): DSGVTQTPKHLITATGQRVTLRCSPRSGDLSVYWYQQSLDQGLQFLIQYYNGEERAKGNILERFSAQQFPDLHSELNLSSLELGDSALYFCASSVLDTNQPQHFGDGTRLSIL.

The chain recombines TRBV9 with TRBJ2-3; D call uncertain. The germline gives CDR1 SGDLS, CDR2 YYNGEE. The CDR3 sequence is 13 residues long. Trimming stripped 3 bases from V and 0 bases from J, with 5 bases between. CDR3 nucleotide sequence: TGTGCCAGCAGCGACGGAAGCACAGATACGCAGTATTTT. Its translation is CASSDGSTDTQYF.

The CDR3 loop is CASSRGAGYSNTEAFF. Written as DNA, the CDR3 is TGTGCCAGCAGCCGGGGGGCCGGGTATTCGAACACTGAAGCTTTCTTT. The V gene is TRBV11-3, the J gene TRBJ1-1; D might be TRBD1 (6 bases). The germline V gene encodes CDR1 SGHNT and CDR2 YENEEA. The CDR3 runs to 16 residues. Trimming shortened V by 5 bases and J by 1 base, and 17 bases separated the two germline ends. Complete variable domain (other parts from reference TRBV11-3 and TRBJ1-1): EAGVVQSPRYKIIEKKQPVAFWCNPISGHNTLYWYLQNLGQGPELLIRYENEEAVDDSQLPKDRFSAERLKGVDSTLKIQPAELGDSAVYLCASSRGAGYSNTEAFFGQGTRLTVV.

The CDR3 region has the DNA TGCGCCAGCAGCTTGGGTATTTCCAACTATGGCTACACCTTC. Residues: CASSLGISNYGYTF. The chain carries TRBV5-1 and TRBJ1-2, with D unresolved. The CDR3 contains 14 residues. Germline loops: CDR1 SGHRS, CDR2 YFSETQ. Deletions cut 0 bases from V and 2 bases from J, with 8 bases between.

This clone was recorded a few times. The rearrangement uses TRBV2 and TRBJ1-5, with 9 bases lining up with TRBD1. V lost 5 bases, J lost 1 base, and 3 bases stayed unmatched. Germline V gene sequence: CDR1 SNHLY, CDR2 FYNNEI. There are 15 residues in the CDR3. The chain's CDR3 is CASSRDRESNQPQHF. In DNA form, the CDR3 reads TGTGCCAGCAGTAGGGACAGGGAAAGCAATCAGCCCCAGCATTTT.